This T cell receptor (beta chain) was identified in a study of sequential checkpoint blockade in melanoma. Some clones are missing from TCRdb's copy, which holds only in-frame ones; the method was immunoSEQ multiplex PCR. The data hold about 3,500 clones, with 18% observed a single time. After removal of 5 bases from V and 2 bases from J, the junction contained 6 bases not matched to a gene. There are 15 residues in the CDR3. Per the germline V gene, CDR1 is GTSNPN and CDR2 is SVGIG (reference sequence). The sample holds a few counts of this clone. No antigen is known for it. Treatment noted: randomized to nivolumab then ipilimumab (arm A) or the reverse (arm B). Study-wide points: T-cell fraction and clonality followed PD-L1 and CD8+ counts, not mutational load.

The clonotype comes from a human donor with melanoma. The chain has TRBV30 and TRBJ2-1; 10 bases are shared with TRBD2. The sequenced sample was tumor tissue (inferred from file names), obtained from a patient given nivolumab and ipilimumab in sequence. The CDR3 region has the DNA TGTGCCTGGTCCTCTAGCGGGGGAACCTACAATGAGCAGTTCTTC. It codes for CAWSSSGGTYNEQFF.